The clone carrying this T cell receptor beta chain was detected a few times. No antigen is known for it. Germline values: CDR1 SGHDT, CDR2 YYEEEE. This CDR3 has 14 residues. Deletions cut 3 bases from V and 2 bases from J, with 11 bases between. The record originates from a study of OX40 agonist ivuxolimab in advanced cancers. At the level of the study: Dose-escalation patients suffered from hepatocellular carcinoma, melanoma, renal cell or head and neck cancer. At about 82% male, the cohort had a mean age of 60 years, ranging from about 20 to 90.

Study-wide points: Low levels of normalized T-cell clonal expansion also appeared in some nonresponders.

TCRdb's table, derived via immunoSEQ multiplex PCR, lists solely in-frame clones and lacks some. The sample holds around 65,000 clones, about 91% seen once. This sequence originates from an adult with an advanced solid tumor such as melanoma, head and neck, liver or kidney cancer. The rearrangement joins TRBV5-6 to TRBJ2-5; either TRBD1 or TRBD2 may fit D (5 bases each). Sequencing used CD4+ or CD8+ T cells sorted from blood, obtained in a trial of the OX40 agonist ivuxolimab. CDR3 protein: CASSSGTTQETQYF. The CDR3 region has the DNA TGTGCCAGCAGCTCCGGGACGACTCAAGAGACCCAGTACTTC.